The sequence of this T cell receptor (beta chain) was determined in a study of blood T cell repertoires in COVID-19. Study-level background: COVID-19 samples, acute and convalescent, were from the United States, Italy and Spain. From T cells, B-cell-depleted T cells, or PBMCs came the material, which was cDNA or gDNA.

How the authors handled the data: The assay estimated nucleated cells by amplifying reference gene primers. This table comes from immunoSEQ multiplex PCR, and its TCRdb copy is limited to in-frame clones, with some not included. V, J and clone size reflect that table, while D and trimming were determined from the DNA. The sample includes about 250,000 clones, 70% to 90% seen only once; the top ten take under 4%. The sequenced sample was peripheral blood. This TCR was sampled from a man aged 18 to 29 with active or convalescent COVID-19.

The CDR3 DNA reads TGTGCCAGCAGTTCCGGACTAGAGGTATTGTACGAGCAGTACTTC. This translates into CASSSGLEVLYEQYF. This chain joins TRBV6-6 and TRBJ2-7, with 7 positions matching TRBD2. V lost 4 bases and J lost 4; bases outside the gene matches: 10. The length of the CDR3 is 15 residues. CDR1 MNHNY and CDR2 SVGAGI come from the germline V gene (reference sequence).